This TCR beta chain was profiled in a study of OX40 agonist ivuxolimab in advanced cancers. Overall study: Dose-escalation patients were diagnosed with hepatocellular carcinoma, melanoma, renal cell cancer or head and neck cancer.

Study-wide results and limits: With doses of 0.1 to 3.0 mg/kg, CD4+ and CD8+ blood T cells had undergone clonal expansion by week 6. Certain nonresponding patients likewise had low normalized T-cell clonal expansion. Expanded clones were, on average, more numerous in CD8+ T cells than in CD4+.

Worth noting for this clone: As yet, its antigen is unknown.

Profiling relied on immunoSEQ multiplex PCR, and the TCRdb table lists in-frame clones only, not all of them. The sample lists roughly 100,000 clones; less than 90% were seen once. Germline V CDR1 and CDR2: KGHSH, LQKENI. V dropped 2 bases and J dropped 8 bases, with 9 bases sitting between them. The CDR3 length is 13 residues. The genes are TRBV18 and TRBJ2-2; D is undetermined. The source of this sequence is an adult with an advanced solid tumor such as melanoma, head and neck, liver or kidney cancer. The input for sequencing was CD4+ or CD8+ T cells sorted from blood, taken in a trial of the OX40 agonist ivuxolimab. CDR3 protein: CASSPIHRGELFF. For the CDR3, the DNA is TGTGCCAGCTCACCAATTCACCGGGGGGAGCTGTTTTTT.